This record covers a single TCR beta chain. What this receptor recognizes is not known. No much larger clonotype is one base removed from it; base qualities were not supplied. Patients with a history of autoimmune disease or receiving systemic immunosuppression were excluded from the trial. Peripheral blood for TCR sequencing was collected from all dose cohorts at baseline, on cycle 4 day 1, and on cycle 7 day 1. The samples were drawn from a first-in-human, open-label, multicenter phase I dose-escalation trial of ivuxolimab. Adults with locally advanced or metastatic head and neck squamous cell, hepatocellular, melanoma or renal cell carcinoma were enrolled in the trial. Before TCR sequencing, CD4+ T cells and CD8+ T cells from peripheral blood were sorted into separate populations. The CDR3, from cysteine to phenylalanine, totals 16 residues. CDR3 DNA is the only sequence kept; it has 48 bases, read in frame from the first base. From a lookup of the germline V gene, CDR1 and CDR2 are SGHVS and FQNEAQ. The germline V end is reduced by 2 bases and the J end by 5 bases; junction bases left unmatched: 6.

Genomic DNA was extracted from sorted cells for sequencing of the TCRbeta CDR3 region. The immunoSEQ Assay was used for sequencing of TCRbeta CDR3 regions. TCRdb limited this immuneACCESS table to in-frame rearrangements with V and J called. A share of clones is missing; checked studies link under half to unresolved V genes, and the rest is unexplained. This sample comprises around 17,000 clones, 80% to 90% of them detected only once. 29% of the sample belongs to the ten largest clones. This specimen belongs to a study of OX40 agonist ivuxolimab in advanced cancers. In the study overall: Ivuxolimab was a fully human IgG2 agonistic monoclonal antibody targeting the costimulatory receptor OX40 (CD134). Intravenous ivuxolimab was administered to patients every 2 weeks at six dose levels: 0.01, 0.1, 0.3, 1.5, 3 and 10 mg/kg. Of the roughly 53 patients in dose escalation, around 19 had hepatocellular carcinoma, roughly 15 had melanoma, 9 had renal cell carcinoma and 9 had head and neck cancer. A male proportion of 82.7% and a mean age of approximately 62 years, ranging from 23 to 79, were recorded for the dose-escalation cohort. Patients were allowed to have had prior anti-PD-1, anti-PD-L1 or anti-CTLA-4 therapy, and 40% of the dose-escalation patients had previously received checkpoint inhibitors. Partial responses occurred in three dose-escalation patients, of whom one had hepatocellular carcinoma and two had cutaneous melanoma. Peripheral TCRbeta sequencing was intended to test whether TCR sequence diversity was altered and clonal T-cell expansion was caused by ivuxolimab. The monotherapy dose-escalation portion (N = 52 patients) of the phase I ivuxolimab trial is reported in the paper.

Results and caveats for the whole study, not just this receptor: Low levels of normalized T-cell clonal expansion were also shown by some nonresponding patients. At doses of 0.1 to 3.0 mg/kg, clonal expansion of both CD4+ and CD8+ blood T cells was observed from baseline to week 6. The antigen specificity of the clonally expanded peripheral T cells was not determined. In partial responders in the 0.1-3.0 mg/kg groups, normalized peripheral clonal expansion was found to be among the lowest, especially among CD8+ T cells. After ivuxolimab, CD8+ T cells had more expanded clones than CD4+ T cells on average.

The receptor chain draws on TRBV7-8 and TRBJ2-3; 11 bases in between match TRBD2. This TCR was sampled from an adult with an advanced solid tumor such as melanoma, head and neck, liver or kidney cancer. The sequencing used CD4+ or CD8+ T cells sorted from blood, collected in a trial of the OX40 agonist ivuxolimab. The bases are TGTGCCAGCAGCTTAAAACTAGCGGGAGCGGTAGATACGCAGTATTTT. Its translation reads: CASSLKLAGAVDTQYF. Where the CDR3 stops, the reference TRBV7-8 and TRBJ2-3 genes take over; the full variable domain is GAGVSQSPRYKVAKRGQDVALRCDPISGHVSLFWYQQALGQGPEFLTYFQNEAQLDKSGLPSDRFFAERPEGSVSTLKIQRTQQEDSAVYLCASSLKLAGAVDTQYFGPGTRLTVL.